This T cell receptor (beta chain) was observed in a study of T cells after yellow fever vaccination. Study-level information: Preparation of the low-cell-number fractions used SMART-Seq v4 Ultra Low Input. Findings and limits, study-wide: Abundant clonotypes from the bulk population could get into FACS-sorted repertoires as contaminants. Although most clonotypes did not, a small share appeared in both CD4 and CD8 compartments.

Points on this clonotype: Its antigen remains unknown.

The germline V gene has CDR1 SGHRS and CDR2 YFSETQ. Between the trimmed V and J ends, which lost 3 bases and 1 base, there was a span of 15 bases. This CDR3 spans 16 amino acids. TCRdb re-derived calls from the 5' RACE reads in MiXCR, one entry per CDR3 protein. The sample yields under 600,000 distinct CDR3 sequences, roughly 22% seen once. Sequences were derived from PBMCs, sampled roughly 20 days after the first yellow fever vaccination. The sequence came from a man younger than 30 who received the YFV17D yellow fever vaccine. The chain joins TRBV5-1 to TRBJ2-3, with D maybe TRBD1 (6 bases). In DNA, the CDR3 is TGCGCCAGCAGCTCAGGGGCGGATTCGGGCACAGATACGCAGTATTTT. Its translation: CASSSGADSGTDTQYF.